Listed here are 6 T cell receptor beta chains from one sample, sequenced in a study of T cell repertoires in cytomegalovirus infection. TCRdb itself ran the reads through MiXCR, one entry per CDR3 protein. The sample lists hundreds of thousands of distinct CDR3 sequences, around 30% occurring once. These receptors' antigens are unknown. Sample: cultured PBMCs, taken from culture after CMV antigen stimulation. The receptor source for this set is a human donor in good health (CMV status not recorded). Some clones in this sample may be carry-over from other donors' samples.

This clonotype was detected a few times. This chain joins TRBV7-8 and TRBJ2-2, with TRBD2 matching over 7 bases. There are 17 residues in the CDR3. The V gene's germline CDR1 is SGHVS and CDR2 FQNEAQ. With V trimmed by 5 bases and J by 1 base, 10 bases remained unmatched. CDR3 loop: CASSPGGGGLNTGELFF. In nucleotides, the CDR3 is TGTGCCAGCAGCCCCGGCGGGGGAGGCCTGAACACCGGGGAGCTGTTTTTT.

The chain combines TRBV7-2 with TRBJ2-5; D call uncertain. The V and J ends lost 1 base and 7 bases respectively, with 19 bases between them. Germline loops: CDR1 SGHTA, CDR2 FQGNSA. This CDR3 spans 16 amino acids. The CDR3 protein is CASSLGWASGWGTQYF. The CDR3 DNA sequence: TGTGCCAGCAGCTTAGGCTGGGCTAGTGGTTGGGGGACCCAGTACTTC.

This clonotype has just one count. The J gene is TRBJ2-1, the V gene TRBV18; perhaps TRBD2 as D (6 bases). Between the trimmed V and J ends, which lost 3 bases and 9 bases, there was a span of 9 bases. The CDR3 is 12 residues long. From germline, CDR1 is KGHSH and CDR2 LQKENI. CDR3 sequence (DNA): TGTGCCAGCTCACCCTACGGGAGTGAGCAGTTCTTC. Its protein product is CASSPYGSEQFF.

The V gene is TRBV10-2, the J gene TRBJ1-1; D unresolved. The CDR3 covers 14 residues. The V gene lost 0 bases and the J gene lost 1 base, with 6 bases spanning the gap. The germline gives CDR1 WSHSY, CDR2 SAAADI. The chain's CDR3 is CASSESGGNTEAFF. DNA of the CDR3: TGCGCCAGCAGTGAGTCCGGCGGGAACACTGAAGCTTTCTTT.

This CDR3 is CASSPVGRYNEQFF. In DNA form, the CDR3 reads TGCGCCAGCAGCCCGGTGGGGCGGTACAATGAGCAGTTCTTC. The rearrangement links TRBV4-1 to TRBJ2-1; a possible D gene is TRBD1 (5 bases). CDR1 and CDR2 (germline): MGHRA, YSYEKL. Trimming removed 4 bases at V and 4 bases at J, with 11 bases between. CDR3 length: 14 amino acids.

The V gene is TRBV13, the J gene TRBJ2-3; tentatively, D is TRBD2 (6 bases). V lost 5 bases, J lost 0 bases, and 12 bases lay in between. Germline lookup yields CDR1 PRHDT and CDR2 FYEKMQ (reference sequence). The CDR3 is 15 amino acids. The CDR3 is CASSRSGFSTDTQYF. In nucleotides, the CDR3 is TGTGCCAGCAGCCGTAGCGGTTTTAGCACAGATACGCAGTATTTT.